These 8 T cell receptor beta chains came from one sample sequenced in a study of T-cell memory formation after mild COVID-19. Using its own MiXCR run on the 5' RACE reads, TCRdb lists one record per CDR3 protein. The sample holds under 700,000 distinct CDR3 sequences; just over 20% are singletons and the top ten take around 12%. The sample consisted of PBMCs or a T cell subset sorted from them (not recorded which). The receptors come from an adult woman who had mild COVID-19 (a few samples of this study predate the infection). Cell type and time point are not known.

Here the CDR3 DNA reads TGTGCCAGCAGCCACGATTCAGGGGTTACCTATGGCTACACCTTC. Translation gives CASSHDSGVTYGYTF. The chain is built from TRBV11-2 and TRBJ1-2; D may be TRBD1 (6 bases). V was trimmed by 5 bases and J by 4 bases, leaving 17 bases between them. The germline V gene encodes CDR1 SGHAT and CDR2 FQNNGV. CDR3 size: 15 residues.

This clonotype has ten or more counts. One end of the junction fails to match germline, which may point to a read error. The chain combines TRBV5-1 with TRBJ2-7; the match to TRBD1 covers 8 bases. Germline assignment: CDR1 SGHRS and CDR2 YFSETQ. The CDR3 runs to 15 residues. CDR3 sequence reads: CASSLGTGGTYEQYF. In DNA, the CDR3 is TGTGCCAGCAGCTTAGGTACAGGGGGTACCTACGAGCAGTACTTC.

This clonotype was found a few times. This chain's CDR3 is CASSEEGIYEQYF. The DNA for the CDR3 is TGTGCCAGCAGTGAAGAGGGAATCTACGAGCAGTACTTC. This chain uses TRBV2 with TRBJ2-7; D ambiguous. Between the trimmed V and J ends, which lost 1 base and 3 bases, there was a span of 7 bases. CDR3 size: 13 residues. Germline V gene data show CDR1 as SNHLY and CDR2 as FYNNEI.

The chain links TRBV20-1 to TRBJ2-7, with 9 bases that match TRBD1. J was trimmed by 3 bases and V by 2 bases; bases with no gene match: 20. CDR1 and CDR2 (germline): DFQATT, SNEGSKA (reference sequence). The CDR3 consists of 19 residues. The CDR3 region has the DNA TGCAGTGCTAGAAAAGGGGGACCGGAGTGGACAGGGGCCTTCTACGAGCAGTACTTC. This sequence encodes CSARKGGPEWTGAFYEQYF.

The chain is built from TRBV6-5 and TRBJ2-5, with TRBD1 as a possible D gene (5 bases). Trimming stripped 7 bases from V and 4 bases from J, with 22 bases between. Germline CDR1 MNHEY, CDR2 SVGAGI. The CDR3 is 16 amino acids. The CDR3 here is CASTDLGAELRETQYF. CDR3 in DNA: TGTGCCAGCACCGATTTAGGGGCGGAGTTGAGAGAGACCCAGTACTTC.

The chain carries TRBV29-1 and TRBJ2-5, with D possibly matching TRBD2 (5 bases). The CDR3 totals 13 residues. The V end lost 3 bases, the J end lost 1 base, and 9 bases lay between the germline ends. The germline V gene encodes CDR1 SQVTM and CDR2 ANQGSEA. CDR3 protein: CSVDSRVQETQYF. DNA for the CDR3: TGCAGCGTTGATTCGAGGGTCCAAGAGACCCAGTACTTC.

This clonotype was seen more than once but under ten times. The rearrangement links TRBV30 to TRBJ1-1; D ambiguous. The CDR3 has 11 residues. V was trimmed by 3 bases and J by 5 bases, leaving 7 bases between them. Germline lookup yields CDR1 GTSNPN and CDR2 SVGIG (reference sequence). The CDR3 nucleotides are TGTGCCTGGAGGGTAGGGACTGAAGCTTTCTTT. Its protein is CAWRVGTEAFF.

This CDR3 reads CASSARGGSRGYTF. The CDR3 nucleotides are TGTGCCAGCAGCGCCCGAGGGGGGTCGCGAGGCTACACCTTC. The chain uses TRBV7-2 and TRBJ1-2, with D possibly being TRBD1 (6 bases). Trimming stripped 5 bases from V and 8 bases from J, with 18 bases between. CDR1 and CDR2 from the germline V gene are SGHTA and FQGNSA. The CDR3 is made up of 14 amino acids.